This T cell receptor beta chain was sequenced in a study of CD8 T cells in Susac syndrome. Findings of the study overall: Susac syndrome CD4+ T cell repertoires showed no clonal expansion.

It was negative isolation that provided the CD8+ and CD4+ T cells, whereas TEMRA cells were enriched by FACS. In the case of this clonotype: The antigen is unknown.

Reverse transcription of roughly 0.5 to 1 ug RNA used random hexamers. Multiplex PCR with immunoSEQ amplified the TCR beta CDR3 across 54 Vbeta and 13 Jbeta. TCRdb re-derived calls from the immunoSEQ multiplex PCR reads in MiXCR, one entry per CDR3 protein. The sample holds around 71,000 distinct CDR3 sequences, 85% to 95% seen once. The TCR was taken from a human donor with Susac syndrome. Specimen: CD4+ T cells from PBMCs.

The CDR3 bases are TGCGCCAGCAGCTACTACCTGAGCGTCCAGGGCGAGAGTCAGCCCCAGCATTTT. Protein: CASSYYLSVQGESQPQHF. The chain combines TRBV4-3 with TRBJ1-5; possibly TRBD1 for D (5 bases). V lost 5 bases and J lost 6, with 26 bases in between. This CDR3 region has 18 residues. The V gene's germline CDR1 is LGHNA and CDR2 YSLEER.